The 11 T cell receptor beta chains presented below share a single source sample, sequenced in a study of blood T cell repertoires in COVID-19. Assay used: immunoSEQ multiplex PCR; TCRdb lists only in-frame clones, some missing. Of approximately 350,000 clones in the sample, about four fifths were seen once. Sequenced sample: PBMCs or T cells enriched from blood (not recorded which). The receptors derive from a woman in her fifties or sixties who had recovered from COVID-19.

The chain carries TRBV7-8 and TRBJ2-4; 7 nucleotides align to TRBD2. The CDR3 totals 16 residues. Trimming at V came to 4 bases and at J to 0 bases, leaving 6 bases not matched to a gene. Per germline, CDR1 SGHVS and CDR2 FQNEAQ. The CDR3 here is CASSSSGGVAKNIQYF. The CDR3 region has the DNA TGTGCCAGCAGCTCTTCGGGGGGAGTAGCCAAAAACATTCAGTACTTC.

The chain recombines TRBV24-1 with TRBJ2-1; 13 nucleotides match TRBD2. Germline CDR1 and CDR2: KGHDR and SFDVKD. CDR3 length equals 14 residues. V shed 6 bases and J 10 bases; nucleotides not matched to a gene: 5. CDR3 loop: CATSTSGRGGEQFF. CDR3 sequence (DNA): TGTGCCACCAGTACTAGCGGGAGGGGGGGGGAGCAGTTCTTC.

The CDR3 reads CASSNTALDSGANVLTF. The CDR3 bases are TGTGCCAGCAGTAATACGGCCCTAGACTCTGGGGCCAACGTCCTGACTTTC. The V and J genes are TRBV6-2 or TRBV6-3 and TRBJ2-6; no reliable D call. Trimming took off 5 bases at V and 0 bases at J, with 14 bases between the two ends. Germline CDR1 is MNHEY and CDR2 is SVGEGT. The CDR3 consists of 17 residues.

CDR3 region: CASSLPGTAFNQPQHF. The CDR3 coding sequence is TGTGCCAGCAGTTTGCCTGGGACAGCCTTCAATCAGCCCCAGCATTTT. The J gene is TRBJ1-5, the V gene TRBV28, with 7 bases aligning to TRBD1. CDR3 size: 16 residues. Looked up from germline, CDR1 is MDHEN and CDR2 is SYDVKM. V lost 3 bases to trimming and J lost 3 bases; unmatched junction nucleotides: 8.

The chain joins TRBV9 to TRBJ2-1; possible D gene TRBD1, 6 bases. V lost 2 bases, J lost 4 bases, and 13 bases lay in between. From germline, CDR1 is SGDLS and CDR2 YYNGEE. The CDR3 consists of 15 residues. DNA of the CDR3: TGTGCCAGCAGCGTCAGCCTCGGGACATACAATGAGCAGTTCTTC. Translation gives CASSVSLGTYNEQFF.

The chain has TRBV9 and TRBJ2-1, with no clear D. This CDR3 has 15 amino acids. CDR1 is SGDLS and CDR2 is YYNGEE in the germline V gene. Trimming left V 0 bases short and J 0 bases short, with 7 bases between. The CDR3 spells CASSVAPSSYNEQFF. In nucleotides, the CDR3 is TGTGCCAGCAGCGTAGCCCCCAGCTCCTACAATGAGCAGTTCTTC.

The chain combines TRBV7-9 with TRBJ2-1; 13 nucleotides line up with TRBD2. The length of the CDR3 is 16 residues. V lost 5 bases to trimming and J lost 8 bases; unmatched junction nucleotides: 9. Per the germline V gene, CDR1 is SEHNR and CDR2 is FQNEAQ (reference sequence). The CDR3 spells CASSQQRTSGRDEQFF. The CDR3 bases are TGTGCCAGCAGCCAACAGCGGACTAGCGGGAGAGATGAGCAGTTCTTC.

The chain uses TRBV20-1 and TRBJ2-7; TRBD2 aligns across 8 bases. In germline, CDR1 is DFQATT, CDR2 SNEGSKA (reference sequence). The ends lost 3 bases at V and 4 bases at J; junction bases unmatched: 5. CDR3 length: 13 amino acids. In nucleotides, the CDR3 is TGCAGTGCTAGTCCGGGGGGGTCGTACGAGCAGTACTTC. It encodes CSASPGGSYEQYF.

The chain carries TRBV18 and TRBJ2-1, with TRBD2 matching 9 bases. V lost 0 bases to trimming and J lost 4 bases; unmatched junction nucleotides: 7. CDR3 length equals 17 residues. Germline V CDR1 and CDR2: KGHSH, LQKENI. The CDR3, as DNA: TGTGCCAGCTCACCACCGGTAGGCGGGAGGGGTTACAATGAGCAGTTCTTC. Protein product: CASSPPVGGRGYNEQFF.

This chain uses TRBV3-1 (or the pseudogene TRBV3-2) with TRBJ1-1; possibly TRBD1 for D (5 bases). The CDR3 is 14 amino acids. The ends were cut back, 5 bases at V and 4 bases at J, with 14 bases in the middle. The germline V gene has CDR1 LGHDT and CDR2 YNNKEL (reference sequence). The CDR3 region has the DNA TGTGCCAGCAGCGACACGGGGGGAGGCACTGAAGCTTTCTTT. Amino acids: CASSDTGGGTEAFF.

The J gene is TRBJ2-6, the V gene TRBV3-1 (or the pseudogene TRBV3-2); possible D gene TRBD2, 6 bases. Deletions cut 0 bases from V and 2 bases from J, with 14 bases between. The germline gives CDR1 LGHDT, CDR2 YNNKEL (reference sequence). This CDR3 has 18 amino acids. The CDR3 nucleotides read TGTGCCAGCAGCCAAGAGGAGGGGCTGAAGACTGGGGCCAACGTCCTGACTTTC. It codes for CASSQEEGLKTGANVLTF.